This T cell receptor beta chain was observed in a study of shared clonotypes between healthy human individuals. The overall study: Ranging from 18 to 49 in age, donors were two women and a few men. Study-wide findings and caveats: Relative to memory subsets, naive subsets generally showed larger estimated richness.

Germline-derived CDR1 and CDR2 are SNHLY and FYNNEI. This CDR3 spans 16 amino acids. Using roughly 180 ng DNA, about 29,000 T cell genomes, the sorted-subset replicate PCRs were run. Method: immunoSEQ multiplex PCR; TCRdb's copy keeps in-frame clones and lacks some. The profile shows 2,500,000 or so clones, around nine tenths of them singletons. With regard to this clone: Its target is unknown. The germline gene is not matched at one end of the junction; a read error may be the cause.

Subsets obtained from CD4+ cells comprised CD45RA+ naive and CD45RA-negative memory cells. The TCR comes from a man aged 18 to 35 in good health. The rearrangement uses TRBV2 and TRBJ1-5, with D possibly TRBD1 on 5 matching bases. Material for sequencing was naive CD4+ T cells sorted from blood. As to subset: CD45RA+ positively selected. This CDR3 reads CASTELLGEGNQPQHF. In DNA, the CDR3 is TGTGCCAGCACTGAACTATTAGGGGAGGGCAATCAGCCCCAGCATTTT.